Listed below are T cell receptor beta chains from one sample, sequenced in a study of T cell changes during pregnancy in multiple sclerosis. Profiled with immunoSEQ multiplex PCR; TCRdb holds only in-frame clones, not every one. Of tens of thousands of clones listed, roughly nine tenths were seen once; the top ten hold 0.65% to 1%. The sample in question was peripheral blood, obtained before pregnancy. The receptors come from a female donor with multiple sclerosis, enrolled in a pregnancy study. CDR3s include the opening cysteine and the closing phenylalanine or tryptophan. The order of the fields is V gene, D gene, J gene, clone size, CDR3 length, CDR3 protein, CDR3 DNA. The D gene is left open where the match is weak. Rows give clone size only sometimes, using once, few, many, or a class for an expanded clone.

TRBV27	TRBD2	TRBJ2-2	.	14	CASSRGGGVGELFF	TGTGCCAGCAGTCGGGGCGGGGGTGTCGGGGAGCTGTTTTTT
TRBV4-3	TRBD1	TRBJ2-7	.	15	CASSQYRTGPHEQYF	TGCGCCAGCAGCCAATACAGGACAGGGCCCCACGAGCAGTACTTC
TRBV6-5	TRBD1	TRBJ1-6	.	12	CASKTGVSPLHF	TGTGCCAGCAAGACAGGGGTTTCACCCCTCCACTTT
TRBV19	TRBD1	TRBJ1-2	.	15	CASSARTGFNYGYTF	TGTGCCAGTAGTGCGCGGACAGGGTTTAACTATGGCTACACCTTC
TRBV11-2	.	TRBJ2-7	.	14	CASSQNTYSYEQYF	TGTGCCAGCAGCCAAAACACGTACTCCTACGAGCAGTACTTC
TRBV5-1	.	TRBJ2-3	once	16	CASSLASRGGTDTQYF	TGCGCCAGCAGCTTGGCCAGTAGGGGTGGGACAGATACGCAGTATTTT
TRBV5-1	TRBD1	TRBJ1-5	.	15	CASSSGTGGGQPQHF	TGCGCCAGCAGCTCCGGGACAGGGGGCGGTCAGCCCCAGCATTTT
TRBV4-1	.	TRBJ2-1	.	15	CASSQARDWVTEQFF	TGCGCCAGCAGCCAAGCGAGGGACTGGGTGACTGAGCAGTTCTTC
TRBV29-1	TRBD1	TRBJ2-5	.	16	CSVEFPTRTGQETQYF	TGCAGCGTTGAATTCCCCACCCGGACAGGTCAAGAGACCCAGTACTTC
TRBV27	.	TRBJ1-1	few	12	CASSMIGGTAFF	TGTGCCAGCAGTATGATTGGGGGGACCGCTTTCTTT
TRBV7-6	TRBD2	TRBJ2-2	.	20	CASSRVRPGPLAGEGGELFF	TGTGCCAGCAGCCGGGTCCGGCCGGGACCACTAGCGGGGGAAGGCGGGGAGCTGTTTTTT
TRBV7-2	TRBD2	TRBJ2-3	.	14	CASSLQRGTDTQYF	TGTGCCAGCAGCTTGCAGCGGGGGACAGATACGCAGTATTTT
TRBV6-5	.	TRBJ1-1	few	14	CASSSTAMNTEAFF	TGTGCCAGCAGTTCCACAGCCATGAACACTGAAGCTTTCTTT
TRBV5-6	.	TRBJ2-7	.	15	CASSLVGGAVYEQYF	TGTGCCAGCAGCTTGGTGGGGGGGGCAGTCTACGAGCAGTACTTC
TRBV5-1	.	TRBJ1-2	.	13	CASSFLDLEGYTF	TGCGCCAGCAGCTTTCTCGACCTGGAGGGCTACACCTTC
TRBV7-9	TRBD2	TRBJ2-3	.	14	CASSPLAAQDTQYF	TGTGCCAGCAGCCCCCTAGCGGCCCAGGATACGCAGTATTTT
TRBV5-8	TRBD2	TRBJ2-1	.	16	CASSLHSGTSYNEQFF	TGTGCCAGCAGCTTGCACAGCGGGACCTCCTACAATGAGCAGTTCTTC
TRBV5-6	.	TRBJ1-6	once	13	CASSFQRLEPLHF	TGTGCCAGCAGCTTTCAGCGATTAGAACCCCTCCACTTT
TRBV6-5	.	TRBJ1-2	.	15	CASSYWARGPYGYTF	TGTGCCAGCAGTTACTGGGCCAGGGGACCCTATGGCTACACCTTC
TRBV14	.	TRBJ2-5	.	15	CASSRRTIAQETQYF	TGTGCCAGCAGCCGGAGAACCATCGCCCAGGAGACCCAGTACTTC
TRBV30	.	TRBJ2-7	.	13	CAWTGALRGEQYF	TGTGCCTGGACAGGGGCGCTGAGGGGCGAGCAGTACTTC